The next 13 T cell receptor beta chains were all read from a single sample in a study of Graves' ophthalmopathy and Graves' hyperthyroidism. Scientists amplified the TCR beta CDR3 regions from RNA transcripts. HTBI primers were used in a first-round RT-PCR, which preceded a second-round multiplex PCR. A single record per CDR3 protein comes from TCRdb applying MiXCR to the multiplex PCR reads. This sample yields hundreds of thousands of distinct CDR3 sequences, of which about a fifth are seen a single time; roughly 7.4% belongs to the top ten. The source material was peripheral blood. The receptors were gathered from a woman aged 18-29 years with stable Graves' hyperthyroidism. Some clones in this sample may be carry-over from other donors' samples.

This clonotype was found many times. J is TRBJ2-5 and V is TRBV2; 7 nucleotides match TRBD2. The CDR3 consists of 15 residues. Germline CDR1 is SNHLY and CDR2 is FYNNEI. J gave up 4 bases and V 3 bases, and 8 bases lay outside the gene matches. The CDR3, as DNA: TGTGCCAGCAGTGATAGTGGCGGGGGAGGAGAGACCCAGTACTTC. Amino acid sequence: CASSDSGGGGETQYF.

This clonotype was counted between two and nine times. V usage is TRBV7-2 and J usage is TRBJ1-5; 9 bases are a match to TRBD1. V lost 1 base and J lost 0; bases outside the gene matches: 10. Germline V gene sequence: CDR1 SGHTA, CDR2 FQGNSA. The CDR3 has 19 residues. CDR3 in DNA: TGTGCCAGCAGCTTAGGCTGGACAGGGGACCCATCTAGCAATCAGCCCCAGCATTTT. It specifies CASSLGWTGDPSSNQPQHF.

This sequence joins TRBV20-1 and TRBJ1-2; D not resolved. The V and J ends lost 3 bases and 11 bases respectively, with 19 bases between them. The CDR3 runs to 13 residues. Germline CDR1 DFQATT, CDR2 SNEGSKA (reference sequence). In DNA, the CDR3 is TGCAGTGCTAGGACGACATCCGGATCTTGGTACACCTTC. Protein: CSARTTSGSWYTF.

The chain has TRBV28 and TRBJ2-7; 11 positions agree with TRBD2. V was clipped by 3 bases and J by 0 bases; unmatched bases: 7. Looked up from germline, CDR1 is MDHEN and CDR2 is SYDVKM. The CDR3 has 17 residues. The CDR3 DNA reads TGTGCCAGCAGTTTTGATCCGACTAGCGGGGTCTCCTACGAGCAGTACTTC. Amino acids: CASSFDPTSGVSYEQYF.

This clonotype was detected many times. The V call is TRBV12-3 or TRBV12-4, the J call TRBJ1-1; 7 nucleotides agree with TRBD1. V lost 6 bases, J lost 6 bases, and 7 bases stayed unmatched. The CDR3 extends over 13 amino acids. CDR3 sequence: CASSPGQRAEAFF. The CDR3 DNA sequence: TGTGCCAGCAGCCCGGGACAGAGAGCTGAAGCTTTCTTT.

This clonotype appeared many times. The chain recombines TRBV24-1 with TRBJ2-5, with a weak D call TRBD1 (5 bases). Looked up from germline, CDR1 is KGHDR and CDR2 is SFDVKD. V was trimmed by 5 bases and J by 1 base, leaving 10 bases between them. There are 14 residues in the CDR3. CDR3 in DNA: TGTGCCACCAGTGCGAGACAGAGCCAAGAGACCCAGTACTTC. It specifies CATSARQSQETQYF.

The chain is built from TRBV2 and TRBJ2-5; TRBD1 agrees at 7 bases. After removal of 5 bases from V and 5 bases from J, the junction contained 11 bases not matched to a gene. Germline V gene lookup returns CDR1 SNHLY and CDR2 FYNNEI. The CDR3 extends over 15 amino acids. The CDR3 reads CASSRDSSNQETQYF. In nucleotides, the CDR3 is TGTGCCAGCAGTAGGGACAGCTCTAATCAGGAGACCCAGTACTTC.

Ten or more counts support this clonotype. The rearrangement joins TRBV6-1 to TRBJ2-4, with TRBD1 matching 8 bases. Germline assignment: CDR1 MNHNS and CDR2 SASEGT. Trimming removed 6 bases from V and 6 bases from J; junction bases left unmatched: 1. The CDR3 consists of 12 residues. The CDR3 DNA reads TGTGCCAGCAGGGGACAGGCAAACATTCAGTACTTC. Encoded protein: CASRGQANIQYF.

This clonotype has at least ten counts. The chain recombines TRBV6-1 with TRBJ1-2; no definite D call. The CDR3 runs 14 residues. V gave up 6 bases and J gave up 5 bases, with 16 bases separating them. From germline, CDR1 is MNHNS and CDR2 SASEGT. CDR3 protein: CASSGGLYTYGYTF. The CDR3 nucleotides are TGTGCCAGCAGCGGTGGACTCTATACTTATGGCTACACCTTC.

This clonotype was detected many times. The chain employs TRBV20-1 and TRBJ1-2, with 10 bases fitting TRBD1. V shed 6 bases and J 5 bases; nucleotides not matched to a gene: 6. The V gene's germline CDR1 is DFQATT and CDR2 SNEGSKA (reference sequence). There are 13 residues in the CDR3. The CDR3 nucleotides are TGCAGTGCGGCCGGGACAGGGGTTTATGGCTACACCTTC. Its translation is CSAAGTGVYGYTF.

This chain links TRBV3-1 with TRBJ2-2; D might be TRBD2 (6 bases). Trimming took 2 bases from V and 6 from J, leaving 13 bases between them. The germline gives CDR1 LGHDT, CDR2 YNNKEL (reference sequence). The CDR3 is 15 residues long. The CDR3 here is CASSQSAPGAGELFF. In DNA form, the CDR3 reads TGTGCCAGCAGCCAATCAGCGCCGGGGGCCGGGGAGCTGTTTTTT.

The V gene is TRBV12-3 or TRBV12-4, the J gene TRBJ1-1, with D perhaps matching TRBD1 (5 bases). CDR3 length: 14 residues. Trimming pared 6 bases from V and 1 base from J, leaving 12 bases between. The CDR3 spells CASSGAPGNTEAFF. CDR3 bases: TGTGCCAGCAGCGGGGCTCCGGGGAACACTGAAGCTTTCTTT.

The table lists this clonotype with many counts. V and J are TRBV12-3 or TRBV12-4 and TRBJ1-5; D ambiguous. V lost 3 bases and J 6 bases, leaving 9 bases between the germline ends. The CDR3 totals 13 residues. The CDR3 here is CASSLPGVQPQHF. CDR3 DNA: TGTGCCAGCAGTTTGCCCGGGGTTCAGCCCCAGCATTTT.